This passage covers 31 T cell receptor beta chains from one sample sequenced in a study of blood T cell repertoires in COVID-19. Assay used: immunoSEQ multiplex PCR; TCRdb lists only in-frame clones, some missing. Here the sample spans some 260,000 clones, roughly 82% being singletons. The sequenced sample was peripheral blood. The receptors originated from a woman at least 80 years old with active or convalescent COVID-19.

In this sample, this clone turned up once. The gene calls are TRBV6-4 and TRBJ1-1, with D uncertain. V was clipped by 1 base and J by 3 bases, with 15 bases between them. Germline V gives CDR1 MRHNA, CDR2 SNTAGT. This CDR3 contains 16 residues. The CDR3 region has the DNA TGTGCCAGCAGTGACTTAAAATTGTCGAGGGACACTGAAGCTTTCTTT. It codes for CASSDLKLSRDTEAFF.

The chain links TRBV29-1 to TRBJ2-3, with 7 bases fitting TRBD1. The CDR3 totals 15 residues. The J segment lost 0 bases and the V segment lost 5 bases, leaving 8 bases of the junction unmatched. CDR1 is SQVTM, CDR2 ANQGSEA, per germline. The CDR3 sequence: CSVFGTASSTDTQYF. The CDR3 DNA follows: TGCAGCGTTTTCGGGACAGCCTCTAGCACAGATACGCAGTATTTT.

The J gene is TRBJ2-5, the V gene TRBV2; tentatively, D is TRBD2 (6 bases). V lost 3 bases and J 5 bases, leaving 10 bases between the germline ends. CDR3 length equals 13 residues. From germline, CDR1 is SNHLY and CDR2 FYNNEI. The DNA of the CDR3 is TGTGCCAGCAGTGAGGCGGGGACGGAGACCCAGTACTTC. This gives the protein CASSEAGTETQYF.

V gene TRBV2 combines with J gene TRBJ1-1, with D tentatively TRBD1 (6 bases). The V gene lost 3 bases and the J gene lost 8 bases, with 16 bases spanning the gap. The CDR3 length is 14 residues. Looked up from germline, CDR1 is SNHLY and CDR2 is FYNNEI. CDR3 region: CASSDLGGNPEAFF. CDR3 nucleotide sequence: TGTGCCAGCAGTGATTTAGGGGGAAACCCCGAAGCTTTCTTT.

The chain employs TRBV5-1 and TRBJ2-7; D remains unclear. Looked up from germline, CDR1 is SGHRS and CDR2 is YFSETQ. The CDR3 length is 13 residues. Trimming shortened V by 2 bases and J by 2 bases, and 8 bases separated the two germline ends. The DNA for the CDR3 is TGCGCCAGCAGCTTCTCCAGTACCTACGAGCAGTACTTC. Residues: CASSFSSTYEQYF.

The rearrangement joins TRBV7-8 to TRBJ1-5, with 7 bases that match TRBD1. J was trimmed by 5 bases and V by 1 base; bases with no gene match: 8. This CDR3 spans 16 amino acids. Germline CDR1 reads SGHVS; CDR2 reads FQNEAQ. The CDR3 reads CASSLEGQPVHQPQHF. The CDR3 coding sequence is TGTGCCAGCAGCTTAGAGGGACAGCCGGTTCATCAGCCCCAGCATTTT.

The chain recombines TRBV10-3 with TRBJ2-7; D may be TRBD1 (6 bases). V lost 5 bases and J lost 7, with 18 bases in between. The CDR3 is 14 residues long. Germline values: CDR1 ENHRY, CDR2 SYGVKD. The CDR3 loop reads CAISSGQPGWEQYF. CDR3 sequence (DNA): TGTGCCATCAGTTCCGGACAGCCTGGGTGGGAGCAGTACTTC.

This chain connects TRBV24-1 to TRBJ1-2; 9 bases are a match to TRBD1. Germline V gives CDR1 KGHDR, CDR2 SFDVKD. J gave up 8 bases and V 3 bases, and 21 bases lay outside the gene matches. The CDR3 totals 19 residues. The CDR3 is CATSDANLTPPGQGSGYTF. CDR3 nucleotide sequence: TGTGCCACCAGTGATGCCAACTTAACTCCACCGGGACAGGGATCAGGCTACACCTTC.

The gene calls are TRBV5-1 and TRBJ2-1, with 8 nucleotides matching TRBD2. This CDR3 is built from 16 residues. Germline trimming cut 1 base from V and 6 bases from J; bases unmatched to any gene: 9. The germline V gene encodes CDR1 SGHRS and CDR2 YFSETQ. CDR3 coding DNA: TGCGCCAGCAGCTTGCACGGGAGCGGGAGTACCAATGAGCAGTTCTTC. Encoded protein: CASSLHGSGSTNEQFF.

The chain recombines TRBV7-9 with TRBJ1-3, with a possible D match to TRBD1 (5 bases). With 5 bases removed from V and 4 bases from J, the gap between germline ends came to 9 bases. CDR3 length: 13 residues. The germline V gene encodes CDR1 SEHNR and CDR2 FQNEAQ (reference sequence). DNA for the CDR3: TGTGCCAGCAGCACCCGACAGGGAAACACCATATATTTT. Translation gives CASSTRQGNTIYF.

V and J are TRBV2 and TRBJ1-4; 7 bases are shared with TRBD1. V trimming: 1 base; J trimming: 5 bases; junction bases outside the gene matches: 4. The CDR3 runs 15 residues. CDR1 and CDR2 (germline): SNHLY, FYNNEI. This chain's CDR3 is CASSEGTGVNEKLFF. In DNA form, the CDR3 reads TGTGCCAGCAGTGAAGGGACAGGAGTCAATGAAAAACTGTTTTTT.

This clone came up once. V gene TRBV18 combines with J gene TRBJ2-2, with 7 bases aligning to TRBD1. The CDR3 runs 15 residues. Germline-derived CDR1 and CDR2 are KGHSH and LQKENI. V shed 4 bases, J shed 2 bases, and the junction held 4 bases outside the gene matches. The CDR3 region has the DNA TGTGCCAGCTCACAGCAGGGGGATAACACCGGGGAGCTGTTTTTT. Its translation is CASSQQGDNTGELFF.

V is TRBV24-1 and J is TRBJ2-5, with 12 bases fitting TRBD2. Looked up from germline, CDR1 is KGHDR and CDR2 is SFDVKD. This CDR3 spans 16 amino acids. V lost 5 bases to trimming and J lost 1 base; unmatched junction nucleotides: 4. CDR3 protein: CATSVGLAGSQETQYF. CDR3 bases: TGTGCCACCAGTGTAGGACTAGCGGGAAGCCAAGAGACCCAGTACTTC.

This clone occurred once. The chain carries TRBV2 and TRBJ2-3, with 10 bases fitting TRBD2. Germline V CDR1 and CDR2: SNHLY, FYNNEI. J lost 3 bases, V lost 7 bases, and 10 bases had no gene match. This CDR3 has 16 residues. The CDR3, as DNA: TGTGCCAGCACCCGAGCGGGGGGGCCAGAAACAGATACGCAGTATTTT. It yields the protein CASTRAGGPETDTQYF.

The V and J genes are TRBV28 and TRBJ1-5; D call uncertain. Germline CDR1 reads MDHEN; CDR2 reads SYDVKM. CDR3 length: 15 residues. Trimming took 3 bases from V and 0 from J, leaving 9 bases between them. CDR3 sequence: CASSLAHYSNQPQHF. As DNA, the CDR3 is TGTGCCAGCAGTTTGGCACATTATAGCAATCAGCCCCAGCATTTT.

The chain is built from TRBV3-1 (or the pseudogene TRBV3-2) and TRBJ1-4; 12 bases fit TRBD1. CDR1 and CDR2 (germline): LGHDT, YNNKEL (reference sequence). V lost 5 bases and J lost 0; bases outside the gene matches: 10. The CDR3 spans 19 residues. The DNA for the CDR3 is TGTGCCAGCAGCTTAACCGGGACAGGGGGCGCCTCAACTAATGAAAAACTGTTTTTT. It is translated as CASSLTGTGGASTNEKLFF.

The rearrangement joins TRBV27 to TRBJ1-2; 9 positions agree with TRBD1. Germline V lookup: CDR1 MNHEY, CDR2 SMNVEV (reference sequence). This CDR3 spans 14 amino acids. Losses at the gene ends were 5 bases for V and 7 bases for J; bases not matched to a gene: 8. This CDR3 is CASSARQGVRGYTF. CDR3 DNA: TGTGCCAGCAGTGCTAGACAGGGGGTACGTGGCTACACCTTC.

The chain uses TRBV24-1 and TRBJ2-3; tentative D call: TRBD2 (6 bases). Germline-derived CDR1 and CDR2 are KGHDR and SFDVKD. V gave up 2 bases and J gave up 2 bases, with 13 bases separating them. The CDR3 extends over 16 amino acids. The CDR3 DNA sequence: TGTGCCACCAGTGATTCAATAGCGGTTCACACAGATACGCAGTATTTT. Residues: CATSDSIAVHTDTQYF.

This clone showed up just a few times. This sequence joins TRBV10-2 and TRBJ1-4; 10 positions agree with TRBD1. This CDR3 is 16 amino acids long. Per the germline V gene, CDR1 is WSHSY and CDR2 is SAAADI. The trim removed 6 bases at V and 5 bases at J, leaving 9 bases unmatched. CDR3 sequence: CASRDPGQGDNEKLFF. DNA of the CDR3: TGCGCCAGCAGGGACCCCGGACAGGGGGACAATGAAAAACTGTTTTTT.

This chain joins TRBV3-1 (or the pseudogene TRBV3-2) and TRBJ1-1, with D uncertain. V gave up 4 bases and J gave up 0 bases, with 12 bases separating them. This CDR3 spans 15 amino acids. Germline loops: CDR1 LGHDT, CDR2 YNNKEL (reference sequence). CDR3 coding DNA: TGTGCCAGCAGCCCGGGCGGGCAGATGAACACTGAAGCTTTCTTT. It yields the protein CASSPGGQMNTEAFF.

The chain combines TRBV5-4 with TRBJ1-6, with TRBD1 matching 7 bases. The ends lost 2 bases at V and 9 bases at J; junction bases unmatched: 11. The CDR3 runs to 16 residues. Per germline, CDR1 SGHNT and CDR2 YYREEE (reference sequence). CDR3 in DNA: TGTGCCAGCAGCTTTAGAGCTCAGGGGACAGCTTCACCCCTCCACTTT. This codes for CASSFRAQGTASPLHF.

The chain is built from TRBV10-1 and TRBJ2-3, with 14 bases fitting TRBD2. The CDR3 has 16 residues. V was clipped by 5 bases and J by 4 bases; unmatched bases: 5. Germline assignment: CDR1 WNHNN and CDR2 SYGVQD (reference sequence). CDR3 in DNA: TGCGCCAGCAGTCCCGGGACTAGCGGGAGCGCAGATACGCAGTATTTT. It encodes CASSPGTSGSADTQYF.

The chain employs TRBV4-1 and TRBJ2-5; D remains unclear. V was shortened by 0 bases and J by 5 bases, with 7 bases between the two germline ends. This CDR3 is built from 13 residues. Germline CDR1 MGHRA, CDR2 YSYEKL. For the CDR3, the DNA is TGCGCCAGCAGCCAAGATGGGCGTGAGACCCAGTACTTC. It specifies CASSQDGRETQYF.

This clone has only one observation. The rearrangement joins TRBV28 to TRBJ1-2, with D possibly being TRBD1 (6 bases). Trimming cost V 5 bases and J 4 bases, with 11 bases left between them. This CDR3 is 13 amino acids long. Germline V gives CDR1 MDHEN, CDR2 SYDVKM. The CDR3, as DNA: TGTGCCAGCAGTGTTGGACAGCCCTATGGCTACACCTTC. This gives the protein CASSVGQPYGYTF.

This CDR3 reads CASRWDINTEAFF. DNA for the CDR3: TGTGCCAGTAGATGGGACATTAACACTGAAGCTTTCTTT. The gene calls are TRBV19 and TRBJ1-1; possibly TRBD1 for D (6 bases). The germline gives CDR1 LNHDA, CDR2 SQIVND (reference sequence). The V end lost 6 bases, the J end lost 2 bases, and 10 bases lay between the germline ends. The CDR3 extends over 13 amino acids.

The rearrangement uses TRBV5-1 and TRBJ1-4; possibly TRBD1 for D (5 bases). The CDR3 contains 15 residues. V shed 1 base and J shed 1 base, with 8 bases lying between them. Germline V gene sequence: CDR1 SGHRS, CDR2 YFSETQ. The CDR3 sequence is CASSLMGQTNEKLFF. CDR3 coding DNA: TGCGCCAGCAGCTTGATGGGGCAAACTAATGAAAAACTGTTTTTT.

V gene TRBV18 combines with J gene TRBJ1-4; 8 nucleotides match TRBD1. V lost 2 bases and J lost 8; bases outside the gene matches: 4. This CDR3 contains 14 residues. Germline assignment: CDR1 KGHSH and CDR2 LQKENI. The DNA of the CDR3 is TGTGCCAGCTCACCATCCAGGGGGCAGGAAAAACTGTTTTTT. Amino acid sequence: CASSPSRGQEKLFF.

The rearrangement uses TRBV6-4 and TRBJ1-1; the match to TRBD1 covers 7 bases. Losses at the gene ends were 6 bases for V and 10 bases for J; bases not matched to a gene: 8. CDR3 length: 12 amino acids. Germline CDR1 is MRHNA and CDR2 is SNTAGT. DNA for the CDR3: TGTGCCAGCAGCCGACAGGGATTCGGAGCTTTCTTT. Translated: CASSRQGFGAFF.

The V gene is TRBV18, the J gene TRBJ2-2, with 7 bases fitting TRBD1. Trimming removed 6 bases from V and 3 bases from J; junction bases left unmatched: 4. The CDR3 length is 14 residues. Germline values: CDR1 KGHSH, CDR2 LQKENI. The CDR3 here is CASSRDSYTGELFF. The CDR3 nucleotides read TGTGCCAGCTCCCGGGACAGCTACACCGGGGAGCTGTTTTTT.

The chain uses TRBV18 and TRBJ1-2, with a weak D call TRBD1 (5 bases). Germline V gives CDR1 KGHSH, CDR2 LQKENI. The CDR3 covers 18 residues. Trimming left V 3 bases short and J 8 bases short, with 28 bases between. CDR3 region: CASSPPGNIGGVGSGYTF. Written as DNA, the CDR3 is TGTGCCAGCTCACCCCCAGGCAACATTGGAGGGGTTGGTTCGGGCTACACCTTC.

J is TRBJ2-1 and V is TRBV2, with 8 bases identical to TRBD2. CDR3 length equals 17 residues. J was trimmed by 0 bases and V by 6 bases; bases with no gene match: 10. Germline V gene data show CDR1 as SNHLY and CDR2 as FYNNEI. This chain's CDR3 is CASSPVGAGGSYNEQFF. The DNA of the CDR3 is TGTGCCAGCAGCCCCGTAGGGGCGGGAGGCTCCTACAATGAGCAGTTCTTC.